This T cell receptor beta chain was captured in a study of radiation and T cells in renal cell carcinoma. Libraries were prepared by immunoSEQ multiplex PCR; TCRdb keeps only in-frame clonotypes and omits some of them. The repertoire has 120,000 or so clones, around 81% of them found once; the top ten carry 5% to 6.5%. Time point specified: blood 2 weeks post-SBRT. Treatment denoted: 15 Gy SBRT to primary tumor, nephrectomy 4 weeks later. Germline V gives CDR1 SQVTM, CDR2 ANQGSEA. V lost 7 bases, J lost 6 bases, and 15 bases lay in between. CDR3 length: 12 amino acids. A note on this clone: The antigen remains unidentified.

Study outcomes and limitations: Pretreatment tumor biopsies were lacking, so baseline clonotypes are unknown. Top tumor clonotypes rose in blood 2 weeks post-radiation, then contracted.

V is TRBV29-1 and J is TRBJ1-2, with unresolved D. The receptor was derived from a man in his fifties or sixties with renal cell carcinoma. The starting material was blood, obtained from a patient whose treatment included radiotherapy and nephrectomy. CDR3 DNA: TGCAGCGCCGCTGGACTAAGGGATGGCTACACCTTC. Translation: CSAAGLRDGYTF.